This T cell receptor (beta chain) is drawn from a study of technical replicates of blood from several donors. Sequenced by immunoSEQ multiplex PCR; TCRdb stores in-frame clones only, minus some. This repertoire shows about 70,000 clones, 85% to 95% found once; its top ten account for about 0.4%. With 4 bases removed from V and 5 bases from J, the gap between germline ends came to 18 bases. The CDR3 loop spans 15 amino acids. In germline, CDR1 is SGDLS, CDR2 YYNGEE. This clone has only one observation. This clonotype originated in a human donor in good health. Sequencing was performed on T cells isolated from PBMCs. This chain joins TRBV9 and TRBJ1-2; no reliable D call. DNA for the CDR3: TGTGCCAGCAGCACGTCCAGCGAGATTACTTATGGCTACACCTTC. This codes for CASSTSSEITYGYTF.